This TCR beta chain emerged from a study of brain T cells in children with intractable seizures (dated by TCRdb to 2020 to 2022). About the investigation overall: A NanoString immunology panel was first used to screen resected brain tissue from roughly 52 pediatric epilepsy surgery cases for immune gene transcripts. Among the 12 selected surgery cases, eight also had pre-surgery blood sequenced, leaving four with brain tissue only. The investigation overall reported the following: Viral specificity was inferred solely from CDR3 sequence similarity, and the HCMV serostatus of the patients was not known. Because sequencing depth differed between pre- and post-surgery blood, the absence of clones from the pre-surgery sample may reflect undersampling.

As for this clone: Its specific antigen is unknown. No base quality values were provided; no much bigger clone lies one nucleotide off.

TCR beta chain sequences were generated from genomic DNA using the immunoSEQ assay. Processing in the source paper ran as follows. CDR3 sequences that did not begin with the conserved framework cysteine at position 104 were removed manually. Clonality was calculated as one minus the normalized Shannon's Diversity Index, with values ranging from 0 (maximal diversity) to 1 (oligoclonal). Differences in the frequency of the same CDR3 between samples, such as brain versus blood, were assessed with chi-squared comparison-of-proportions tests. Public clonotypes were found by searching immuneACCESS, and the VDJdb browser was used to assess similarity to known antiviral clonotypes. TCRdb stores this immuneACCESS table with in-frame sequences only. Part of the clones is absent; in the studies checked, under half of the shortfall reflects unresolved V genes, and no reason is known for the rest. That table supplies the V and J calls and clone size; D and trimming were determined from the DNA. The sample records 340,000 or so clones, 93% of which are singletons. The top ten constitute 5.5% to 6% of the sample.

This sample's time point label indicates: blood from clinic visit 5 months post-surgery; TSC patient then seizure free. The surgery cases with the highest brain T cell transcript signatures were chosen for TCR beta chain sequencing of brain tissue, and also of blood when blood was available. Prior to surgery, the patients had been treated with at least one anti-epileptic drug. The TCR-sequenced patients were children whose drug-resistant epilepsy was caused by tuberous sclerosis complex, focal cortical dysplasia, Rasmussen encephalitis or hemimegalencephaly. The Monarch genomic DNA purification kit was used to extract bulk genomic DNA from unsorted brain tissue and from whole blood. Taken from cysteine to phenylalanine, the CDR3 has 12 residues. Left in the record is the CDR3 DNA by itself, 36 bases read in frame from the first base. CDR1 and CDR2, per the germline V gene, are SGHDT and YYEEEE. V and J lose 6 bases and 3 bases, and a span of 9 bases separates them.

The material was peripheral blood, obtained about 5 months after surgery. The origin of this receptor is a boy under two years old with tuberous sclerosis and intractable seizures. Recombination connected TRBV5-6 to TRBJ1-2, with the D gene not confidently named. The DNA sequence follows: TGTGCCAGCACCCACGGATACTATGGCTACACCTTC. It codes for CASTHGYYGYTF.